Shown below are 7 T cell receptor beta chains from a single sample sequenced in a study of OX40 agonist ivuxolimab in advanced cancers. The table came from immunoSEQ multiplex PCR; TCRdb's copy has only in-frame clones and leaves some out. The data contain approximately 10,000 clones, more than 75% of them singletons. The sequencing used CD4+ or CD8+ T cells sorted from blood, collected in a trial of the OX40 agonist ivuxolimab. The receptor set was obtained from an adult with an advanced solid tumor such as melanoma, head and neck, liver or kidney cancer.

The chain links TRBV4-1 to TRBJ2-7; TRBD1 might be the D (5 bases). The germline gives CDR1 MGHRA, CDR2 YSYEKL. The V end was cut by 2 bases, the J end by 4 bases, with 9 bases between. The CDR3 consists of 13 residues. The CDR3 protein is CASSQTGEYEQYF. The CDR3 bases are TGCGCCAGCAGCCAAACAGGTGAATACGAGCAGTACTTC.

The CDR3 DNA reads as TGTGCCATCAGTGAGTTGGAGGACTCTGGAAACACCATATATTTT. Amino acid sequence: CAISELEDSGNTIYF. The chain couples TRBV10-3 to TRBJ1-3, with D hard to call. V was trimmed by 1 base and J by 0 bases, leaving 7 bases between them. Germline assignment: CDR1 ENHRY and CDR2 SYGVKD. The CDR3 has 15 residues.

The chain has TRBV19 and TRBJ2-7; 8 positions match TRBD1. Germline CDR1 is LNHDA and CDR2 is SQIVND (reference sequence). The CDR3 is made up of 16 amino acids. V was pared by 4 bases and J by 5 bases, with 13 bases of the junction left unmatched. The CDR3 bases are TGTGCCAGTAGTACCCCCCAGACAGGGGCGGGTCACGAGCAGTACTTC. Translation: CASSTPQTGAGHEQYF. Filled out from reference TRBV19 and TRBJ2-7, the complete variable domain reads DGGITQSPKYLFRKEGQNVTLSCEQNLNHDAMYWYRQDPGQGLRLIYYSQIVNDFQKGDIAEGYSVSREKKESFPLTVTSAQKNPTAFYLCASSTPQTGAGHEQYFGPGTRLTVT.

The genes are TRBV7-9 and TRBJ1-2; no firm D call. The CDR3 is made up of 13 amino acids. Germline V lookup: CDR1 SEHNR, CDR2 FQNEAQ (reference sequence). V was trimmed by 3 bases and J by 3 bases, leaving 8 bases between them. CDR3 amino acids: CASSFDTDYGYTF. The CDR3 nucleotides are TGTGCCAGCAGCTTCGACACTGACTATGGCTACACCTTC.

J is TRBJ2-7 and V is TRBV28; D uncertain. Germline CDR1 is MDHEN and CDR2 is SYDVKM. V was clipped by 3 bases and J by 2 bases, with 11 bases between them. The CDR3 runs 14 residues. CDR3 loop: CASSFQTETYEQYF. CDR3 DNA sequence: TGTGCCAGCAGTTTCCAGACGGAAACCTACGAGCAGTACTTC. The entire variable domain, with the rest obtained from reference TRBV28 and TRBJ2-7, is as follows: DVKVTQSSRYLVKRTGEKVFLECVQDMDHENMFWYRQDPGLGLRLIYFSYDVKMKEKGDIPEGYSVSREKKERFSLILESASTNQTSMYLCASSFQTETYEQYFGPGTRLTVT.

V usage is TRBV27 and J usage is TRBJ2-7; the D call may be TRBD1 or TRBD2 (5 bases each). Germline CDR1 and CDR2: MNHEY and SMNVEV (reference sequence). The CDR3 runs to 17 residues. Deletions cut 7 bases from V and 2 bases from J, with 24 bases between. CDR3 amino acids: CASTPGQGTSATYEQYF. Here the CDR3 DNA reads TGTGCCAGCACTCCGGGGCAGGGAACCTCCGCCACCTACGAGCAGTACTTC.

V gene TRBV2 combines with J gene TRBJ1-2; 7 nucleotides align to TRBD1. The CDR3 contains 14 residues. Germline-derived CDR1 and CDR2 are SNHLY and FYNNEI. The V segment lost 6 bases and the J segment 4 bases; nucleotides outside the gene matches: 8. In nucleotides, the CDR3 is TGTGCCAGCAGGCCCGAAGACAGGGCCTATGGCTACACCTTC. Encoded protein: CASRPEDRAYGYTF.